This is a list of T cell receptor beta chains from one sample in a study of early T cells in non-severe SARS-CoV-2 infection. Each CDR3 protein is one row after TCRdb ran MiXCR on the 5' RACE reads. Of about 67,000 distinct CDR3 sequences listed, more than 8.5% are singletons. Sequencing used whole blood, obtained at baseline. The receptors shown here come from an adult who was a healthcare worker with PCR-confirmed SARS-CoV-2 infection or an uninfected control (not recorded which). The CDR3 runs from the conserved cysteine through the conserved F or W. The D gene is left open where the match is weak. Clone size is shown for a subset of rows, as once, few, many or a class of expanded clone.

v_gene	len	abundance	d_gene	j_gene	CDR3aa	CDR3nt
TRBV12-3/TRBV12-4	14	few	.	TRBJ1-1	CASSFGGLNTEAFF	TGTGCCAGCAGTTTCGGAGGCTTGAACACTGAAGCTTTCTTT
TRBV28	15	.	.	TRBJ2-3	CASREAGTPTDTQYF	TGTGCCAGCAGAGAGGCCGGGACTCCCACAGATACGCAGTATTTT
TRBV5-1	17	many	TRBD2	TRBJ2-2	CASSSRLAGVNTGELFF	TGCGCCAGCAGCTCACGACTAGCGGGGGTGAACACCGGGGAGCTGTTTTTT
TRBV12-3/TRBV12-4	14	few	TRBD1	TRBJ1-1	CASSAGQDRTEAFF	TGTGCCAGCAGTGCGGGACAGGATCGAACTGAAGCTTTCTTT
TRBV20-1	16	many	.	TRBJ2-5	CSARDLRGEPPETQYF	TGCAGTGCTAGGGATTTGAGGGGGGAGCCGCCGGAGACCCAGTACTTC
TRBV7-9	17	many	.	TRBJ2-2	CASSLAPEYLFTGELFF	TGTGCCAGCAGCTTAGCCCCGGAATACCTCTTTACCGGGGAGCTGTTTTTT
TRBV28	13	many	.	TRBJ1-5	CASSDRGNQPQHF	TGTGCCAGCAGTGACCGGGGCAATCAGCCCCAGCATTTT
TRBV5-1	14	many	TRBD1	TRBJ1-2	CASRTGTANYGYTF	TGCGCCAGCAGGACCGGGACAGCTAACTATGGCTACACCTTC
TRBV15	16	few	TRBD2	TRBJ2-2	CATSRDIAGAVGELFF	TGTGCCACCAGCAGGGACATAGCGGGAGCGGTCGGGGAGCTGTTTTTT
TRBV28	12	few	.	TRBJ1-2	CASRQEYYGYTF	TGTGCCAGCAGACAGGAATACTATGGCTACACCTTC
TRBV7-2	16	.	TRBD2	TRBJ2-3	CASSQTSGRSTDTQYF	TGTGCCAGCAGCCAGACTAGCGGGAGGAGCACAGATACGCAGTATTTT
TRBV21-1	14	many	.	TRBJ1-1	CASGAMTRETEAFF	TGTGCCAGCGGGGCTATGACTAGGGAGACTGAAGCTTTCTTT
TRBV10-2	12	many	TRBD2	TRBJ2-2	CASSRGAGELFF	TGCGCCAGCAGTCGGGGGGCCGGGGAGCTGTTTTTT
TRBV7-2	15	many	TRBD2	TRBJ2-3	CASSPGLAGGDTQYF	TGTGCCAGCAGCCCGGGACTAGCGGGAGGGGATACGCAGTATTTT
TRBV11-2	19	many	.	TRBJ2-1	CASSFFASSGVGSYNEQFF	TGTGCCAGCAGCTTTTTTGCTAGCTCTGGCGTGGGGTCCTACAATGAGCAGTTCTTC
TRBV7-2	15	many	.	TRBJ2-5	CASSLGGAPQETQYF	TGTGCCAGCAGCTTAGGGGGGGCGCCCCAAGAGACCCAGTACTTC
TRBV18	16	.	TRBD1	TRBJ2-1	CASMRDRGREINEQFF	TGTGCCAGCATGCGGGACAGGGGGCGAGAAATCAATGAGCAGTTCTTC
TRBV6-6	12	many	.	TRBJ2-7	CASSSSYYEQYF	TGTGCCAGCAGTTCCAGTTACTACGAGCAGTACTTC
TRBV9	15	.	.	TRBJ2-7	CASSADDRMWIEQYF	TGTGCCAGCAGCGCTGATGACCGTATGTGGATCGAGCAGTACTTC
TRBV28	18	medium-sized	TRBD2	TRBJ2-3	CASSPTDGLAGGPDTQYF	TGTGCCAGCAGCCCAACCGATGGACTAGCGGGAGGTCCAGATACGCAGTATTTT
TRBV19	13	.	.	TRBJ1-2	CASSIKAYYGYTF	TGTGCCAGTAGTATTAAGGCATACTATGGCTACACCTTC
TRBV28	15	.	TRBD1	TRBJ1-3	CASSQDRGIGNTIYF	TGTGCCAGCAGTCAAGACAGGGGTATAGGAAACACCATATATTTT
TRBV11-3	13	many	.	TRBJ2-3	CASSLHGMDTQYF	TGTGCCAGCAGCTTACACGGGATGGATACGCAGTATTTT
TRBV28	15	many	.	TRBJ1-1	CASTAWGDSGTEAFF	TGTGCCAGCACCGCGTGGGGGGATTCGGGCACTGAAGCTTTCTTT
TRBV6-2/TRBV6-3	12	few	.	TRBJ1-5	CASRKLNQPQHF	TGTGCCAGCAGGAAACTGAATCAGCCCCAGCATTTT
TRBV6-2/TRBV6-3	14	few	.	TRBJ2-2	CASSYPGMSRELFF	TGTGCCAGCAGTTACCCGGGGATGTCCCGGGAGCTGTTTTTT
TRBV7-2	16	.	.	TRBJ2-2	CASGQLLARGTGELFF	TGTGCCAGCGGACAGTTACTAGCCCGGGGGACCGGGGAGCTGTTTTTT
TRBV7-9	15	.	.	TRBJ2-1	CASSLAHGNYNEQFF	TGTGCCAGCAGCTTAGCGCACGGGAACTACAATGAGCAGTTCTTC
TRBV11-3	16	many	TRBD2	TRBJ2-1	CASSLFTGGPNNEQFF	TGTGCCAGCAGCTTATTCACGGGAGGGCCAAATAATGAGCAGTTCTTC
TRBV25-1	13	.	.	TRBJ2-2	CASTEGGQGELFF	TGTGCCAGCACCGAGGGGGGGCAGGGGGAGCTGTTTTTT
TRBV28	16	many	.	TRBJ2-2	CASSSKTRGNTGELFF	TGTGCCAGCAGTTCAAAAACCCGGGGGAACACCGGGGAGCTGTTTTTT
TRBV3-1	15	many	.	TRBJ1-1	CASSQGSPAGTEAFF	TGTGCCAGCAGCCAAGGTTCTCCGGCCGGCACTGAAGCTTTCTTT
TRBV3-1	14	.	TRBD1	TRBJ1-5	CASSQGTDNQPQHF	TGTGCCAGCAGCCAGGGGACAGACAATCAGCCCCAGCATTTT
TRBV28	16	few	TRBD1	TRBJ1-1	CARQGGQGIMNTEAFF	TGTGCCCGCCAAGGGGGACAGGGGATCATGAACACTGAAGCTTTCTTT
TRBV7-2	15	many	TRBD2	TRBJ2-1	CASSPPFSGSNEQFF	TGTGCCAGCAGCCCCCCCTTTAGCGGGAGCAATGAGCAGTTCTTC
TRBV13	13	many	.	TRBJ2-2	CASSPGVTGELFF	TGTGCCAGCAGCCCAGGGGTAACCGGGGAGCTGTTTTTT
TRBV28	15	.	.	TRBJ1-2	CASSSAWKANYGYTF	TGTGCCAGCAGTTCGGCCTGGAAAGCTAACTATGGCTACACCTTC
TRBV3-1	15	.	.	TRBJ2-2	CASSHSDRNTGELFF	TGTGCCAGCAGCCACTCCGACAGGAACACCGGGGAGCTGTTTTTT
TRBV9	16	.	.	TRBJ2-5	CASSVGRTQASETQYF	TGTGCCAGCAGCGTCGGACGGACTCAGGCATCAGAGACCCAGTACTTC
TRBV7-2	17	few	TRBD2	TRBJ2-3	CASSSSLLAGGSDTQYF	TGTGCCAGCAGCTCCTCGCTACTAGCGGGAGGGTCGGATACGCAGTATTTT
TRBV28	15	.	.	TRBJ2-1	CASSLSMASGGEQFF	TGTGCCAGCAGTTTATCCATGGCGTCCGGCGGTGAGCAGTTCTTC
TRBV28	15	.	TRBD2	TRBJ2-3	CASSLAGEITDTQYF	TGTGCCAGCTCTCTAGCGGGCGAAATCACAGATACGCAGTATTTT
TRBV28	13	.	TRBD1	TRBJ2-7	CASVPGQAPEQYF	TGTGCCAGCGTGCCGGGACAGGCGCCCGAGCAGTACTTC
TRBV30	15	many	.	TRBJ2-7	CAWKTLGASSYEQYF	TGTGCCTGGAAGACTTTAGGGGCCTCTTCCTACGAGCAGTACTTC
TRBV4-1	16	many	.	TRBJ2-5	CASSQDVGAPQETQYF	TGCGCCAGCAGCCAAGACGTCGGTGCTCCACAAGAGACCCAGTACTTC
TRBV5-5	14	many	.	TRBJ1-6	CASSPPRYNSPLHF	TGTGCCAGCAGCCCTCCACGATACAATTCACCCCTCCACTTT
TRBV12-3/TRBV12-4	14	many	.	TRBJ1-5	CASSLYREEQPQHF	TGTGCCAGCAGTTTATACAGGGAGGAACAGCCCCAGCATTTT
TRBV12-3/TRBV12-4	15	.	.	TRBJ2-7	CASSLWAVSYGEQYF	TGTGCCAGCAGTTTATGGGCAGTTTCATACGGGGAGCAGTACTTC
TRBV7-2	15	few	TRBD1	TRBJ1-1	CASSLKAGGNTEAFF	TGTGCCAGCAGCTTAAAGGCAGGGGGTAACACTGAAGCTTTCTTT
TRBV20-1	13	many	.	TRBJ1-2	CSARETKDYGYTF	TGCAGTGCTAGAGAAACCAAGGACTATGGCTACACCTTC